The 29 T cell receptor beta chains below all came from one sample that was sequenced in a study of blood T cell repertoires in COVID-19. Clones were sequenced by immunoSEQ multiplex PCR, and TCRdb holds only the in-frame ones, with some missing. The table lists about 83,000 clones, 80% to 90% of them singletons. What was sequenced was peripheral blood. Receptors were obtained from a woman aged 80 or over with acute or convalescent COVID-19.

The rearrangement joins TRBV4-2 to TRBJ1-4; 9 bases agree with TRBD1. The germline gives CDR1 LGHNA, CDR2 YNFKEQ. The V segment lost 4 bases and the J segment 3 bases; nucleotides outside the gene matches: 9. There are 17 residues in the CDR3. The CDR3 DNA is TGTGCCAGCAGCCTTCTAACAGGGGGCGCTTCTAATGAAAAACTGTTTTTT. Translated: CASSLLTGGASNEKLFF.

The V call is TRBV7-2, the J call TRBJ2-1; 9 nucleotides match TRBD2. The CDR3 spans 12 residues. CDR1 is SGHTA and CDR2 is FQGNSA in the germline V gene. V trimming: 8 bases; J trimming: 9 bases; junction bases outside the gene matches: 5. This chain's CDR3 is CASGLALGEQFF. In DNA, the CDR3 is TGTGCCAGCGGACTAGCGTTGGGTGAGCAGTTCTTC.

This clone has only a few counts. V gene TRBV10-3 combines with J gene TRBJ1-5; no definite D call. There are 16 residues in the CDR3. Germline values: CDR1 ENHRY, CDR2 SYGVKD. The V end was cut by 3 bases, the J end by 0 bases, with 12 bases between. CDR3 nucleotide sequence: TGTGCCATCAGTGATGGGAGGGCTTATAGCAATCAGCCCCAGCATTTT. Protein sequence: CAISDGRAYSNQPQHF.

The CDR3 sequence: CAISGYTAGLGEAFF. The CDR3 DNA sequence: TGTGCCATCAGTGGTTATACAGCGGGATTAGGGGAAGCTTTCTTT. The chain carries TRBV10-3 and TRBJ1-1, with D uncertain. Germline CDR1 and CDR2: ENHRY and SYGVKD. The CDR3 length is 15 residues. Trimming pared 4 bases from V and 8 bases from J, leaving 20 bases between.

The CDR3: CASGTGGSIDYGYTF. The CDR3 region has the DNA TGTGCCAGCGGGACCGGGGGGTCTATCGACTATGGCTACACCTTC. V gene TRBV28 combines with J gene TRBJ1-2; the D gene is possibly TRBD1 (5 bases). The germline V gene has CDR1 MDHEN and CDR2 SYDVKM. The CDR3 sequence is 15 residues long. V was pared by 8 bases and J by 3 bases, with 19 bases between.

The CDR3 here is CATSRGGGDYNEQFF. CDR3 in DNA: TGTGCCACCAGCAGGGGAGGCGGGGACTACAATGAGCAGTTCTTC. This chain joins TRBV15 and TRBJ2-1; possibly TRBD2 for D (6 bases). The ends were cut back, 3 bases at V and 3 bases at J, with 12 bases in the middle. This CDR3 has 15 residues. The V gene's germline CDR1 is LNHNV and CDR2 YYDKDF (reference sequence).

The V and J genes are TRBV10-3 and TRBJ2-7, with D possibly being TRBD2 (5 bases). The CDR3 has 11 amino acids. Trimming pared 7 bases from V and 5 bases from J, leaving 9 bases between. In germline, CDR1 is ENHRY, CDR2 SYGVKD. The CDR3 coding sequence is TGTGCCATCATGCTCGGGGACGAGCAGTACTTC. Its protein product is CAIMLGDEQYF.

The count of this clone is one. The chain uses TRBV10-3 and TRBJ1-1; D not certain. The CDR3 loop spans 15 amino acids. Germline V gene data show CDR1 as ENHRY and CDR2 as SYGVKD. The V end was cut by 3 bases, the J end by 0 bases, with 11 bases between. The CDR3 protein is CAISERGQLNTEAFF. CDR3 DNA: TGTGCCATCAGTGAAAGAGGGCAGTTGAACACTGAAGCTTTCTTT.

V and J are TRBV11-2 and TRBJ1-2; tentatively, D is TRBD1 (5 bases). Germline loops: CDR1 SGHAT, CDR2 FQNNGV. The CDR3 loop spans 15 amino acids. The V gene lost 2 bases and the J gene lost 0 bases, with 10 bases spanning the gap. In nucleotides, the CDR3 is TGTGCCAGCAGCTTAATGGCAGGGTCTAACTATGGCTACACCTTC. Protein product: CASSLMAGSNYGYTF. Together with reference TRBV11-2 and TRBJ1-2, the CDR3 gives the full variable domain: EAGVAQSPRYKIIEKRQSVAFWCNPISGHATLYWYQQILGQGPKLLIQFQNNGVVDDSQLPKDRFSAERLKGVDSTLKIQPAKLEDSAVYLCASSLMAGSNYGYTFGSGTRLTVV.

V is TRBV19 and J is TRBJ1-2; D is ambiguous. The CDR3 consists of 15 residues. V lost 3 bases to trimming and J lost 3 bases, with 14 bases between them. Germline loops: CDR1 LNHDA, CDR2 SQIVND (reference sequence). CDR3 bases: TGTGCCAGTAGTATTTCCACATACCAATACTATGGCTACACCTTC. This translates into CASSISTYQYYGYTF. Drawing the rest from reference TRBV19 and TRBJ1-2, the complete variable domain is DGGITQSPKYLFRKEGQNVTLSCEQNLNHDAMYWYRQDPGQGLRLIYYSQIVNDFQKGDIAEGYSVSREKKESFPLTVTSAQKNPTAFYLCASSISTYQYYGYTFGSGTRLTVV.

The V and J genes are TRBV4-2 and TRBJ1-2; possibly TRBD1 for D (5 bases). This CDR3 is 15 amino acids long. V lost 0 bases and J 3 bases, leaving 11 bases between the germline ends. The V gene's germline CDR1 is LGHNA and CDR2 YNFKEQ. The CDR3 region has the DNA TGTGCCAGCAGCCAAGAAAGGGGATTTGACTATGGCTACACCTTC. This translates into CASSQERGFDYGYTF.

The rearrangement uses TRBV4-3 and TRBJ1-2; 9 positions agree with TRBD1. This CDR3 comprises 18 residues. The germline V gene has CDR1 LGHNA and CDR2 YSLEER. J gave up 2 bases and V 3 bases, and 13 bases lay outside the gene matches. The CDR3 reads CASSQLLVGQGSNYGYTF. CDR3 bases: TGCGCCAGCAGCCAGCTATTAGTGGGACAGGGCTCGAACTATGGCTACACCTTC.

The chain is built from TRBV7-2 and TRBJ1-1; D gene ambiguous. V lost 1 base to trimming and J lost 8 bases, with 11 bases between them. The CDR3 is 13 amino acids. CDR1 SGHTA and CDR2 FQGNSA come from the germline V gene. The CDR3 reads CASSLGEKTEAFF. CDR3 DNA: TGTGCCAGCAGCTTAGGAGAGAAAACGGAAGCTTTCTTT.

The chain links TRBV6-5 to TRBJ2-3, with TRBD2 matching over 9 bases. CDR1 MNHEY and CDR2 SVGAGI come from the germline V gene. This CDR3 has 15 amino acids. J lost 4 bases, V lost 2 bases, and 4 bases had no gene match. CDR3 sequence: CASSYLAGGADTQYF. CDR3 sequence (DNA): TGTGCCAGCAGTTACCTGGCGGGGGGGGCAGATACGCAGTATTTT.

J is TRBJ2-1 and V is TRBV23-1, with TRBD2 matching 11 bases. TRBV23-1 counts as an open reading frame of uncertain function. Trimming took 6 bases from V and 0 from J; bases not matched to a gene: 7. The CDR3 is 17 amino acids. CDR3 residues: CASRPTSGGFSYNEQFF. The CDR3 region has the DNA TGCGCCAGCAGACCCACTAGCGGGGGCTTCTCCTACAATGAGCAGTTCTTC.

The V call is TRBV7-3, the J call TRBJ2-7; perhaps TRBD2 as D (6 bases). The length of the CDR3 is 11 residues. CDR1 is SGHTA and CDR2 is FQGTGA in the germline V gene. V was shortened by 5 bases and J by 4 bases, with 6 bases between the two germline ends. CDR3 coding DNA: TGTGCCAGCAGCCGGGGGTACGAGCAGTACTTC. This gives the protein CASSRGYEQYF. The full variable domain, in which reference TRBV7-3 and TRBJ2-7 provide the parts outside the CDR3, is GAGVSQTPSNKVTEKGKYVELRCDPISGHTALYWYRQSLGQGPEFLIYFQGTGAADDSGLPNDRFFAVRPEGSVSTLKIQRTERGDSAVYLCASSRGYEQYFGPGTRLTVT.

The rearrangement links TRBV28 to TRBJ1-2; 8 nucleotides align to TRBD1. The CDR3 contains 16 residues. Looked up from germline, CDR1 is MDHEN and CDR2 is SYDVKM. V lost 3 bases and J lost 1; bases outside the gene matches: 7. In DNA form, the CDR3 reads TGTGCCAGCAGTTTCGCAGGGGGCTGGAGTAACTATGGCTACACCTTC. Translating it yields CASSFAGGWSNYGYTF.

The V gene is TRBV27, the J gene TRBJ2-3, with TRBD2 identical over 8 bases. There are 15 residues in the CDR3. The germline CDR1 and CDR2 sequences are MNHEY and SMNVEV (reference sequence). After removal of 4 bases from V and 1 base from J, the junction contained 4 bases not matched to a gene. CDR3 residues: CASSSRGGGTDTQYF. CDR3 DNA sequence: TGTGCCAGCAGTTCACGGGGGGGTGGCACAGATACGCAGTATTTT.

The V and J genes are TRBV5-1 and TRBJ1-1; 7 nucleotides match TRBD1. The V and J ends lost 4 bases and 1 base, in that order; junction bases with no gene match: 4. From germline, CDR1 is SGHRS and CDR2 YFSETQ. This CDR3 is 14 amino acids long. The CDR3, as DNA: TGCGCCAGCAGCCTGAGGACAGGGAACACTGAAGCTTTCTTT. Its protein product is CASSLRTGNTEAFF.

J is TRBJ2-7 and V is TRBV12-3 or TRBV12-4; the D is unclear. Trimming left V 6 bases short and J 1 base short, with 7 bases between. This CDR3 comprises 12 residues. The CDR3 region has the DNA TGTGCCAGCAGGGAGAGTTCCTACGAGCAGTACTTC. This translates into CASRESSYEQYF.

The rearrangement links TRBV4-1 to TRBJ2-7; the D gene is possibly TRBD1 (5 bases). With 1 base removed from V and 2 bases from J, the gap between germline ends came to 12 bases. Germline V gives CDR1 MGHRA, CDR2 YSYEKL. CDR3 length: 15 residues. The CDR3 nucleotides read TGCGCCAGCAGCCAAGGGGGCCAGAGAACCTACGAGCAGTACTTC. Translated: CASSQGGQRTYEQYF.

This sequence joins TRBV30 and TRBJ1-5, with 10 positions matching TRBD1. The trim removed 4 bases at V and 3 bases at J, leaving 6 bases unmatched. Germline V gives CDR1 GTSNPN, CDR2 SVGIG (reference sequence). The CDR3 sequence is 15 residues long. The DNA for the CDR3 is TGTGCCTGGACCCACGGGACAGGGGTCAATCAGCCCCAGCATTTT. Its translation is CAWTHGTGVNQPQHF.

This chain links TRBV5-6 with TRBJ2-2; 10 bases match TRBD2. This CDR3 comprises 15 residues. The trim removed 4 bases at V and 7 bases at J, leaving 7 bases unmatched. The germline V gene has CDR1 SGHDT and CDR2 YYEEEE. Written as DNA, the CDR3 is TGTGCCAGCAGCCGGGCTAGCGGGGGACTCGGGGAGCTGTTTTTT. Translated, it gives CASSRASGGLGELFF.

The chain couples TRBV7-6 to TRBJ1-2; tentative D call: TRBD1 (5 bases). This CDR3 region has 18 residues. Per germline, CDR1 SGHVS and CDR2 FNYEAQ. Between the trimmed V and J ends, which lost 1 base and 8 bases, there was a span of 26 bases. The CDR3 spells CASSLVPPETVGGKGYTF. The CDR3 DNA is TGTGCCAGCAGCTTAGTGCCCCCAGAGACGGTGGGGGGTAAGGGCTACACCTTC.

The chain combines TRBV25-1 with TRBJ2-1; tentatively, D is TRBD2 (5 bases). The V end was cut by 10 bases, the J end by 0 bases, with 10 bases between. The CDR3 contains 13 residues. CDR1 MGHDK and CDR2 SYGVNS come from the germline V gene. The CDR3 DNA reads TGTGCCATCGGGGATGGCTCCTACAATGAGCAGTTCTTC. Its protein product is CAIGDGSYNEQFF. The complete variable domain, with remaining parts taken from reference TRBV25-1 and TRBJ2-1, reads EADIYQTPRYLVIGTGKKITLECSQTMGHDKMYWYQQDPGMELHLIHYSYGVNSTEKGDLSSESTVSRIRTEHFPLTLESARPSHTSQYLCAIGDGSYNEQFFGPGTRLTVL.

The genes are TRBV11-2 and TRBJ2-2, with D possibly TRBD2 on 5 matching bases. Trimming took 2 bases from V and 0 from J, leaving 10 bases between them. CDR1 SGHAT and CDR2 FQNNGV come from the germline V gene. The CDR3 consists of 16 residues. CDR3 residues: CASSLRGNANTGELFF. CDR3 DNA sequence: TGTGCCAGCAGCTTACGGGGTAACGCGAACACCGGGGAGCTGTTTTTT.

The gene calls are TRBV6-1 and TRBJ1-2; the match to TRBD1 covers 8 bases. The J segment lost 5 bases and the V segment lost 8 bases, leaving 16 bases of the junction unmatched. CDR3 length: 16 amino acids. The germline CDR1 and CDR2 sequences are MNHNS and SASEGT. This chain's CDR3 is CASCVDPGTGGYGYTF. The CDR3 DNA reads as TGTGCCAGCTGTGTGGACCCCGGGACAGGAGGTTATGGCTACACCTTC.

CDR3: CASRRLAGGSNTGELFF. Written as DNA, the CDR3 is TGTGCCAGTAGAAGACTAGCGGGGGGCTCCAACACCGGGGAGCTGTTTTTT. The chain is built from TRBV19 and TRBJ2-2; 13 bases agree with TRBD2. J lost 2 bases, V lost 6 bases, and 6 bases had no gene match. CDR1 is LNHDA and CDR2 is SQIVND in the germline V gene (reference sequence). This CDR3 contains 17 residues.

This clone was counted a few times. The chain is built from TRBV7-9 and TRBJ2-7; 14 bases agree with TRBD2. This CDR3 is 19 amino acids long. Germline V gene lookup returns CDR1 SEHNR and CDR2 FQNEAQ (reference sequence). The ends lost 5 bases at V and 3 bases at J; junction bases unmatched: 15. CDR3 sequence: CASSLRTGGTSGGVYEQYF. The CDR3, as DNA: TGTGCCAGCAGCCTACGGACGGGCGGGACTAGCGGGGGAGTCTACGAGCAGTACTTC.